These 25 T cell receptor beta chains originate from one sample sequenced in a study of cytomegalovirus exposure and HLA in healthy donors. Use of 60 Vbeta and 13 Jbeta primers characterized the PCR. Measured with immunoSEQ multiplex PCR; TCRdb has only the in-frame clones, and not every one. The table lists some 130,000 clones, around 77% of them singletons, with around 2% in the top ten. Sequencing was done on a sample of PBMCs. These receptors all come from a man aged 30-40 years in good health and CMV-seronegative.

The rearrangement joins TRBV7-3 to TRBJ2-5; 14 nucleotides match TRBD2. The CDR3 extends over 16 amino acids. Germline V gene sequence: CDR1 SGHTA, CDR2 FQGTGA. Trimming took 1 base from V and 5 from J; bases not matched to a gene: 3. This CDR3 is CASSLRTSGRWETQYF. As DNA, the CDR3 is TGTGCCAGCAGCTTAAGGACTAGCGGGAGGTGGGAGACCCAGTACTTC.

This rearrangement joins TRBV5-1 to TRBJ1-1, with D possibly matching TRBD1 (5 bases). V lost 4 bases and J lost 1, with 14 bases in between. The CDR3 runs 15 residues. CDR1 and CDR2 from the germline V gene are SGHRS and YFSETQ. The CDR3 DNA sequence: TGCGCCAGCAGCCCGCAAGGGACTGCGAACACTGAAGCTTTCTTT. This translates into CASSPQGTANTEAFF.

The chain is built from TRBV18 and TRBJ2-7, with 9 bases lining up with TRBD2. Germline V CDR1 and CDR2: KGHSH, LQKENI. Losses at the gene ends were 3 bases for V and 3 bases for J; bases not matched to a gene: 12. The CDR3 is 17 residues long. Written as DNA, the CDR3 is TGTGCCAGCTCACCTCGGGCTGGACTAGCGCGTTACTACGAGCAGTACTTC. It encodes CASSPRAGLARYYEQYF.

This chain uses TRBV6-1 with TRBJ2-5, with TRBD1 matching over 7 bases. Losses at the gene ends were 4 bases for V and 5 bases for J; bases not matched to a gene: 13. From germline, CDR1 is MNHNS and CDR2 SASEGT. The CDR3 contains 16 residues. CDR3 protein: CASSVGDRIPRETQYF. The CDR3 DNA reads as TGTGCCAGCAGTGTCGGGGACAGAATACCCCGGGAGACCCAGTACTTC.

The chain is built from TRBV27 and TRBJ2-5, with 14 bases lining up with TRBD2. The CDR3 totals 16 residues. The V gene end was trimmed by 4 bases and the J gene end by 5 bases; junction bases not matched to a gene: 6. Germline V gene data show CDR1 as MNHEY and CDR2 as SMNVEV (reference sequence). DNA of the CDR3: TGTGCCAGCAGTTATGGGACTAGCGGGAGCCGGGAGACCCAGTACTTC. Translating gives CASSYGTSGSRETQYF.

The chain combines TRBV29-1 with TRBJ2-5; 13 bases agree with TRBD2. The ends lost 3 bases at V and 7 bases at J; junction bases unmatched: 11. The germline V gene encodes CDR1 SQVTM and CDR2 ANQGSEA. CDR3 length: 16 amino acids. DNA for the CDR3: TGCAGCGTTGATTTAACTAGCGGGAGGGCCAGGGGGACCCAGTACTTC. It is translated as CSVDLTSGRARGTQYF. Variable domain in full (rest from reference TRBV29-1 and TRBJ2-5): SAVISQKPSRDICQRGTSLTIQCQVDSQVTMMFWYRQQPGQSLTLIATANQGSEATYESGFVIDKFPISRPNLTFSTLTVSNMSPEDSSIYLCSVDLTSGRARGTQYFGPGTRLLVL.

This clone was seen more than once but under ten times. In nucleotides, the CDR3 is TGTGCCAGCAGCCTCACGAGGAGGCCTGAGTACACTGAAGCTTTCTTT. Translation: CASSLTRRPEYTEAFF. The chain uses TRBV4-2 and TRBJ1-1; no clear D. V was shortened by 4 bases and J by 3 bases, with 18 bases between the two germline ends. The CDR3 is 16 amino acids. Germline V gene sequence: CDR1 LGHNA, CDR2 YNFKEQ.

This clone was counted only a few times. The chain recombines TRBV11-2 with TRBJ2-7, with 11 bases lining up with TRBD2. The CDR3 has 15 residues. Germline CDR1 is SGHAT and CDR2 is FQNNGV. V lost 5 bases and J lost 2; bases outside the gene matches: 5. CDR3 sequence reads: CASSLGLAGPYEQYF. The CDR3 coding sequence is TGTGCCAGCAGCCTAGGACTAGCGGGCCCCTACGAGCAGTACTTC.

CDR3 sequence reads: CASSYSPSGAYNEQFF. The DNA of the CDR3 is TGTGCCAGCAGTTACTCACCTAGCGGCGCCTACAATGAGCAGTTCTTC. This rearrangement joins TRBV6-6 to TRBJ2-1; 7 bases match TRBD2. With 0 bases clipped from V and 2 bases from J, the junction kept 4 bases outside the gene matches. The CDR3 loop spans 16 amino acids. Germline-derived CDR1 and CDR2 are MNHNY and SVGAGI (reference sequence).

The CDR3 nucleotides are TGCGCCAGCAGGCTAGCGGGGGACAATGAGCAGTTCTTC. Its protein is CASRLAGDNEQFF. V and J are TRBV10-2 and TRBJ2-1; 10 bases are a match to TRBD2. The CDR3 runs 13 residues. Germline assignment: CDR1 WSHSY and CDR2 SAAADI. Losses at the gene ends were 6 bases for V and 5 bases for J; bases not matched to a gene: 1.

This chain joins TRBV11-2 and TRBJ1-2, with D unclear. The CDR3 contains 13 residues. Trimming left V 0 bases short and J 2 bases short, with 4 bases between. Germline V gene lookup returns CDR1 SGHAT and CDR2 FQNNGV. CDR3 amino acids: CASSLDRNYGYTF. In DNA form, the CDR3 reads TGTGCCAGCAGCTTAGACAGAAACTATGGCTACACCTTC.

This clone was seen once. In DNA form, the CDR3 reads TGTGCCAGCAGCTTCTCCCAGGGGACCTACGAGCAGTACTTC. It codes for CASSFSQGTYEQYF. The chain carries TRBV5-5 and TRBJ2-7, with D perhaps TRBD1 (6 bases). The CDR3 runs 14 residues. Trimming removed 2 bases at V and 2 bases at J, with 11 bases between. The germline V gene encodes CDR1 SGHKS and CDR2 YYEKEE (reference sequence).

The chain's CDR3 is CASSIGTSGSGEQFF. For the CDR3, the DNA is TGCGCCAGCAGCATCGGGACTAGCGGGAGTGGTGAGCAGTTCTTC. This rearrangement joins TRBV5-1 to TRBJ2-1; 14 nucleotides match TRBD2. Germline lookup yields CDR1 SGHRS and CDR2 YFSETQ. The CDR3 runs 15 residues. V was pared by 4 bases and J by 9 bases, with 6 bases of the junction left unmatched.

The chain uses TRBV11-2 and TRBJ1-1; 10 bases are a match to TRBD1. The V and J ends lost 5 bases and 0 bases, in that order; junction bases with no gene match: 9. The germline V gene encodes CDR1 SGHAT and CDR2 FQNNGV. The CDR3 contains 17 residues. The CDR3: CASSPRTGGGMNTEAFF. The CDR3 DNA reads TGTGCCAGCAGCCCCCGGACAGGGGGGGGGATGAACACTGAAGCTTTCTTT.

The chain has TRBV5-1 and TRBJ2-1; TRBD2 aligns across 14 bases. V gave up 2 bases and J gave up 9 bases; unmatched junction bases: 10. Germline V gives CDR1 SGHRS, CDR2 YFSETQ. The CDR3 consists of 17 residues. CDR3 in DNA: TGCGCCAGCAGCTTTGGGGGGACTAGCGGGAGAGTTAGTGAGCAGTTCTTC. The encoded protein is CASSFGGTSGRVSEQFF.

The chain carries TRBV7-6 and TRBJ2-7, with 11 bases aligning to TRBD2. V trimming: 4 bases; J trimming: 3 bases; junction bases outside the gene matches: 8. The CDR3 is 16 residues long. Germline CDR1 SGHVS, CDR2 FNYEAQ. The CDR3 DNA sequence: TGTGCCAGCAGCTCTAATAGCGGGAGGGCCCTCTACGAGCAGTACTTC. This sequence encodes CASSSNSGRALYEQYF.

The gene calls are TRBV19 and TRBJ2-1; 10 bases map to TRBD2. Germline V gene data show CDR1 as LNHDA and CDR2 as SQIVND (reference sequence). Trimming cost V 0 bases and J 6 bases; bases outside gene matches: 5. The length of the CDR3 is 16 residues. CDR3 residues: CASSIDPSGRINEQFF. The DNA of the CDR3 is TGTGCCAGTAGTATAGATCCTAGCGGGAGAATCAATGAGCAGTTCTTC.

This sequence joins TRBV5-1 and TRBJ2-7; 10 bases map to TRBD1. Germline assignment: CDR1 SGHRS and CDR2 YFSETQ. Trimming took 4 bases from V and 2 from J; bases not matched to a gene: 9. The CDR3 extends over 16 amino acids. As DNA, the CDR3 is TGCGCCAGCAGCGCCGACAGGGGGCCAACCACCTACGAGCAGTACTTC. Amino acids: CASSADRGPTTYEQYF.

The chain is built from TRBV30 and TRBJ2-1; 7 bases match TRBD1. Germline CDR1 and CDR2: GTSNPN and SVGIG (reference sequence). The CDR3 sequence is 16 residues long. With 3 bases clipped from V and 1 base from J, the junction kept 9 bases outside the gene matches. The DNA for the CDR3 is TGTGCCTGGAGCGGGTCGGGACAGTTGTCCTACAATGAGCAGTTCTTC. This sequence encodes CAWSGSGQLSYNEQFF. Drawing the rest from reference TRBV30 and TRBJ2-1, the complete variable domain is SQTIHQWPATLVQPVGSPLSLECTVEGTSNPNLYWYRQAAGRGLQLLFYSVGIGQISSEVPQNLSASRPQDRQFILSSKKLLLSDSGFYLCAWSGSGQLSYNEQFFGPGTRLTVL.

The V call is TRBV5-8, the J call TRBJ2-7; 12 bases match TRBD1. Germline V gene data show CDR1 as SGHTS and CDR2 as YDEGEE. V dropped 0 bases and J dropped 6; count of bases not matched to a gene: 7. The CDR3 runs 16 residues. CDR3 nucleotides: TGTGCCAGCAGCTTGGGGGCGGGACAGGGGGCCCTCGAGCAGTACTTC. It specifies CASSLGAGQGALEQYF.

This clone was seen once. This chain joins TRBV2 and TRBJ2-5; 14 bases align to TRBD2. Unmatched junction bases numbered 10, after V lost 10 bases and J lost 3 bases. In germline, CDR1 is SNHLY, CDR2 FYNNEI. This CDR3 has 16 amino acids. The CDR3 spells CAIRLAGGPIKETQYF. CDR3 coding DNA: TGTGCCATCCGACTAGCGGGAGGGCCGATCAAAGAGACCCAGTACTTC.

The chain combines TRBV5-6 with TRBJ1-1, with TRBD1 matching 11 bases. V dropped 0 bases and J dropped 3; count of bases not matched to a gene: 7. Germline CDR1 is SGHDT and CDR2 is YYEEEE. The CDR3 has 17 residues. The CDR3 reads CASSLVGQGAGDTEAFF. CDR3 bases: TGTGCCAGCAGCTTGGTTGGACAGGGGGCTGGGGACACTGAAGCTTTCTTT.

This chain uses TRBV19 with TRBJ2-1; no clear D. V was pared by 3 bases and J by 0 bases, with 9 bases between. The CDR3 consists of 15 residues. The germline V gene has CDR1 LNHDA and CDR2 SQIVND (reference sequence). CDR3 loop: CASSIGPSSYNEQFF. CDR3 bases: TGTGCCAGTAGTATTGGGCCCAGCTCCTACAATGAGCAGTTCTTC. Variable domain in full (rest from reference TRBV19 and TRBJ2-1): DGGITQSPKYLFRKEGQNVTLSCEQNLNHDAMYWYRQDPGQGLRLIYYSQIVNDFQKGDIAEGYSVSREKKESFPLTVTSAQKNPTAFYLCASSIGPSSYNEQFFGPGTRLTVL.

The CDR3 loop reads CASSGDRWETQYF. The CDR3, as DNA: TGTGCCAGCAGCGGAGACAGGTGGGAGACCCAGTACTTC. The chain uses TRBV9 and TRBJ2-5, with D possibly matching TRBD1 (6 bases). V was pared by 3 bases and J by 5 bases, with 11 bases between. CDR1 and CDR2 from the germline V gene are SGDLS and YYNGEE. The CDR3 extends over 13 amino acids.

The V and J genes are TRBV7-9 and TRBJ2-7; 8 bases align to TRBD1. The CDR3 is 14 amino acids. Germline V gives CDR1 SEHNR, CDR2 FQNEAQ (reference sequence). Germline trimming cut 6 bases from V and 4 bases from J; bases unmatched to any gene: 8. This chain's CDR3 is CASSQPGQAYEQYF. CDR3 DNA: TGTGCCAGCAGTCAACCGGGACAGGCGTACGAGCAGTACTTC.